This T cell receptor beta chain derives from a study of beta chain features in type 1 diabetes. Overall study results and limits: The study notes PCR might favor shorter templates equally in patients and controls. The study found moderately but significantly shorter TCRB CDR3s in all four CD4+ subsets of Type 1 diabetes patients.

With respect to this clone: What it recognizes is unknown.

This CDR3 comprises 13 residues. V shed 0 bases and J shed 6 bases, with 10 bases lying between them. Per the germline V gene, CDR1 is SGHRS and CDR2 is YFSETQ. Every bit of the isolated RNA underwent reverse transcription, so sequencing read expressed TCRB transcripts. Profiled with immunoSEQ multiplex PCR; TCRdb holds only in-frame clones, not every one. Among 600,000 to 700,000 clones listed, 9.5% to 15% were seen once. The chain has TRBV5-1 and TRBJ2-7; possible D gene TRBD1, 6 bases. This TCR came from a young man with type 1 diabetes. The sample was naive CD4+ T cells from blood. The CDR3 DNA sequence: TGCGCCAGCAGCTTGGGACAGGTCCGCGAGCAGTACTTC. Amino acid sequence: CASSLGQVREQYF. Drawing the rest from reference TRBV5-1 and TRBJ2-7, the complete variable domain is KAGVTQTPRYLIKTRGQQVTLSCSPISGHRSVSWYQQTPGQGLQFLFEYFSETQRNKGNFPGRFSGRQFSNSRSEMNVSTLELGDSALYLCASSLGQVREQYFGPGTRLTVT.